The 16 T cell receptor beta chains in this list originate from one sample, sequenced in a study of cytomegalovirus exposure and HLA in healthy donors. Repertoires were generated with immunoSEQ multiplex PCR, while TCRdb's copy carries only in-frame clones and drops some. The sample includes around 120,000 clones, 70% to 90% seen only once; the top ten take about 6%. The specimen was PBMCs. These receptors originate from a woman under 30 in good health and CMV-seropositive.

The chain recombines TRBV4-1 with TRBJ1-5; D uncertain. The germline CDR1 and CDR2 sequences are MGHRA and YSYEKL. V lost 0 bases, J lost 0 bases, and 6 bases lay in between. The CDR3 has 15 residues. Here the CDR3 reads CASSQDPYSNQPQHF. The CDR3 DNA is TGCGCCAGCAGCCAAGACCCTTATAGCAATCAGCCCCAGCATTTT.

This clone was detected a few times. The V gene is TRBV19, the J gene TRBJ1-3; D gene uncertain. The CDR3 extends over 15 amino acids. Trimming stripped 6 bases from V and 0 bases from J, with 12 bases between. CDR1 LNHDA and CDR2 SQIVND come from the germline V gene (reference sequence). This CDR3 reads CASRLDGSSGNTIYF. The CDR3 region has the DNA TGTGCCAGTAGATTGGACGGGAGCTCTGGAAACACCATATATTTT.

The chain couples TRBV19 to TRBJ1-5; D gene ambiguous. V dropped 9 bases and J dropped 0 bases, with 9 bases sitting between them. CDR1 and CDR2 from the germline V gene are LNHDA and SQIVND (reference sequence). CDR3 length: 13 amino acids. The CDR3 DNA follows: TGTGCCAGCGTCACTAATAGCAATCAGCCCCAGCATTTT. It specifies CASVTNSNQPQHF.

The chain carries TRBV4-1 and TRBJ2-1, with 8 bases lining up with TRBD2. There are 15 residues in the CDR3. Germline loops: CDR1 MGHRA, CDR2 YSYEKL. V shed 4 bases, J shed 14 bases, and the junction held 16 bases outside the gene matches. CDR3 sequence reads: CASSPGPLAGEPEFF. The CDR3 DNA sequence: TGCGCCAGCAGCCCAGGTCCTCTAGCGGGCGAGCCGGAGTTCTTC.

This clone came up once. The V call is TRBV6-1, the J call TRBJ1-2; D is possibly TRBD1 (5 bases). This CDR3 is 14 amino acids long. Per the germline V gene, CDR1 is MNHNS and CDR2 is SASEGT. V was pared by 2 bases and J by 4 bases, with 11 bases between. CDR3 in amino acids: CASSELGPSYGYTF. CDR3 sequence (DNA): TGTGCCAGCAGTGAACTGGGGCCAAGCTATGGCTACACCTTC.

This chain uses TRBV11-1 with TRBJ2-3; no firm D call. The CDR3 is made up of 13 amino acids. The V gene lost 5 bases and the J gene lost 0 bases, with 6 bases spanning the gap. Germline V lookup: CDR1 SGHAT, CDR2 FQDESV (reference sequence). The CDR3 sequence is CASSATSTDTQYF. CDR3 coding DNA: TGTGCCAGCAGCGCAACTAGCACAGATACGCAGTATTTT.

The chain links TRBV11-2 to TRBJ1-1, with D unclear. Trimming took off 5 bases at V and 0 bases at J, with 10 bases between the two ends. The CDR3 extends over 14 amino acids. The germline V gene encodes CDR1 SGHAT and CDR2 FQNNGV. CDR3 in amino acids: CASSVQYLNTEAFF. The CDR3 DNA sequence: TGTGCCAGCAGCGTACAGTACCTGAACACTGAAGCTTTCTTT.

The CDR3 sequence is CASSPGQGAGEQYF. As DNA, the CDR3 is TGTGCCAGCAGTCCGGGACAGGGGGCCGGCGAGCAGTACTTC. V is TRBV27 and J is TRBJ2-7; 12 nucleotides match TRBD1. In germline, CDR1 is MNHEY, CDR2 SMNVEV (reference sequence). V dropped 5 bases and J dropped 6; count of bases not matched to a gene: 5. The CDR3 is 14 residues long.

The chain couples TRBV6-5 to TRBJ2-1; 9 nucleotides agree with TRBD1. Germline loops: CDR1 MNHEY, CDR2 SVGAGI. V was pared by 5 bases and J by 9 bases, with 8 bases of the junction left unmatched. The CDR3 consists of 14 residues. As DNA, the CDR3 is TGTGCCAGCAGTCCACGGACAGGGGCAGGTGAGCAGTTCTTC. Translating it yields CASSPRTGAGEQFF.

The rearrangement links TRBV15 to TRBJ2-2; 11 bases are shared with TRBD1. The V gene's germline CDR1 is LNHNV and CDR2 YYDKDF (reference sequence). This CDR3 region has 16 residues. V dropped 4 bases and J dropped 4; count of bases not matched to a gene: 5. The CDR3 spells CATSTGTGGSTGELFF. The CDR3 DNA follows: TGTGCCACCAGCACGGGGACAGGGGGTTCCACCGGGGAGCTGTTTTTT.

The chain couples TRBV25-1 to TRBJ2-4, with D tentatively TRBD1 (5 bases). CDR3 length equals 17 residues. V lost 2 bases and J lost 1, with 15 bases in between. Germline V gene sequence: CDR1 MGHDK, CDR2 SYGVNS. The CDR3 here is CASSEAGGAWAKNIQYF. CDR3 in DNA: TGTGCCAGCAGTGAAGCCGGTGGGGCTTGGGCCAAAAACATTCAGTACTTC.

The V gene is TRBV7-2, the J gene TRBJ1-1, with D perhaps TRBD1 (6 bases). The germline V and J ends were trimmed by 5 bases and 5 bases, with 18 bases remaining between them. The CDR3 consists of 15 residues. In germline, CDR1 is SGHTA, CDR2 FQGNSA. DNA of the CDR3: TGTGCCAGCAGCCCGAGATGGGGGCGTGGAACTGAAGCTTTCTTT. Protein sequence: CASSPRWGRGTEAFF.

V and J are TRBV5-1 and TRBJ1-2, with D perhaps matching TRBD1 (5 bases). The CDR3 is 13 residues long. Per germline, CDR1 SGHRS and CDR2 YFSETQ. V dropped 2 bases and J dropped 8 bases, with 13 bases sitting between them. The CDR3 DNA is TGCGCCAGCAGCTTACAGGTCGCGGGAGGCTACACCTTC. Its protein is CASSLQVAGGYTF.

The V and J genes are TRBV5-1 and TRBJ1-6; 8 nucleotides align to TRBD1. The V gene end was trimmed by 5 bases and the J gene end by 0 bases; junction bases not matched to a gene: 4. The CDR3 has 16 amino acids. Germline V gene data show CDR1 as SGHRS and CDR2 as YFSETQ. The CDR3 region is CASRWDRNSYNSPLHF. In DNA form, the CDR3 reads TGCGCCAGCAGGTGGGACAGGAACTCCTATAATTCACCCCTCCACTTT.

The chain is built from TRBV6-5 and TRBJ1-5; D not certain. The germline CDR1 and CDR2 sequences are MNHEY and SVGAGI. The V gene lost 2 bases and the J gene lost 0 bases, with 8 bases spanning the gap. The CDR3 runs 15 residues. The CDR3 loop reads CASSYEKLSNQPQHF. CDR3 bases: TGTGCCAGCAGTTACGAAAAACTTAGCAATCAGCCCCAGCATTTT.

This rearrangement joins TRBV19 to TRBJ1-1, with TRBD1 as a possible D gene (6 bases). This CDR3 comprises 14 residues. V gave up 5 bases and J gave up 10 bases, with 20 bases separating them. Germline CDR1 reads LNHDA; CDR2 reads SQIVND (reference sequence). The DNA for the CDR3 is TGTGCCAGTAGTTCTCAAGGACAGAGCCTTAGAGCTTTCTTT. This encodes CASSSQGQSLRAFF.